This T cell receptor beta chain was recovered during a study of T cells in Graves' hyperthyroidism and ophthalmopathy. This CDR3 comprises 14 residues. The germline V and J ends were trimmed by 5 bases and 0 bases, with 7 bases remaining between them. Inclusion characteristics of ophthalmopathy patients comprised a Clinical Activity Score of at least 3, a NOSPECS grade of at least 4, and duration under 3 months. The CDR3 regions of TCR beta were amplified from RNA transcripts. HTBI primers were used for first-round RT-PCR of the TCR CDR3. TCRdb independently ran MiXCR on the multiplex PCR reads; one entry per CDR3 protein. The sample records approximately 600,000 distinct CDR3 sequences, roughly 20% being singletons. This clonotype came up a few times.

Sequences were obtained from blood. This TCR came from a young man with Graves' ophthalmopathy. This sequence joins TRBV12-3 or TRBV12-4 and TRBJ1-4; no clear D. The CDR3 sequence: CASSEFTTNEKLFF. Written as DNA, the CDR3 is TGTGCCAGCAGTGAGTTTACAACTAATGAAAAACTGTTTTTT.